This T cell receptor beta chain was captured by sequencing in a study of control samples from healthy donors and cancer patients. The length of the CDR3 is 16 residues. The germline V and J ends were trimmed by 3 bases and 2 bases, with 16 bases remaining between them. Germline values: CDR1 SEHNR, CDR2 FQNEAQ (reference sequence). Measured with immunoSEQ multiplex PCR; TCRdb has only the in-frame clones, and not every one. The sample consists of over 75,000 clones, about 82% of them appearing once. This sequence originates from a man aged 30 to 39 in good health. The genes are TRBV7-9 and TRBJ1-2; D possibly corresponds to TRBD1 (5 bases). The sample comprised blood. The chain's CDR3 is CASSFTGTNGNYGYTF. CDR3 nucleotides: TGTGCCAGCAGCTTCACCGGGACGAACGGGAACTATGGCTACACCTTC.